The T cell receptor beta chain under discussion was sequenced for a study of Graves' ophthalmopathy and Graves' hyperthyroidism. Overall study: Peripheral blood was collected at initial diagnosis, before any treatment.

Study-wide findings and caveats: Most clonotypes expanded in thyroid above 0.001 frequency were present in blood too.

Hyperthyroidism patients were newly diagnosed, under 2 months' duration, aged 18 to 65. Exclusion criteria comprised other autoimmune diseases, uncontrolled infections, pregnancy or lactation in patients. This clonotype was detected many times. Its specificity is unknown. With 6 bases clipped from V and 1 base from J, the junction kept 5 bases outside the gene matches. CDR3 length equals 15 residues. Per germline, CDR1 MNHEY and CDR2 SVGEGT. Beta-chain TCR CDR3 regions were amplified from RNA transcripts. First-round RT-PCR used HTBI primers; second-round multiplex PCR followed. One entry per CDR3 protein results from TCRdb running MiXCR on the multiplex PCR reads. This table holds hundreds of thousands of distinct CDR3 sequences, roughly 15% found once.

The sample consisted of peripheral blood. This TCR derives from a woman younger than 35 with stable Graves' hyperthyroidism. V gene TRBV6-2 or TRBV6-3 combines with J gene TRBJ2-4, with 8 bases lining up with TRBD1. The CDR3 here is CASSHRGEAKNIQYF. The CDR3 nucleotides are TGTGCCAGCAGCCACAGGGGGGAGGCCAAAAACATTCAGTACTTC.